What follows are 18 T cell receptor beta chains derived from one specimen sequenced in a study of T cell changes during pregnancy in multiple sclerosis. Clones were sequenced by immunoSEQ multiplex PCR, and TCRdb holds only the in-frame ones, with some missing. Of approximately 100,000 clones listed, about 91% were seen once; the top ten hold around 2.1%. The specimen comprised peripheral blood, sampled after pregnancy. These receptors all come from a female donor in good health, enrolled as a control in a pregnancy study.

V gene TRBV6-5 combines with J gene TRBJ2-1; D is possibly TRBD2 (5 bases). CDR3 length: 16 amino acids. V was cut by 2 bases and J by 3 bases, with 14 bases left in between. Per germline, CDR1 MNHEY and CDR2 SVGAGI. The CDR3 nucleotides read TGTGCCAGCAGTTACAACCCGGGAAGTATCTACAATGAGCAGTTCTTC. Amino acids: CASSYNPGSIYNEQFF.

The chain joins TRBV6-6 to TRBJ2-3; D is unclear. The CDR3 is 14 residues long. Germline V gene sequence: CDR1 MNHNY, CDR2 SVGAGI (reference sequence). Trimming pared 0 bases from V and 0 bases from J, leaving 4 bases between. The CDR3 here is CASSYSTSTDTQYF. The CDR3 nucleotides are TGTGCCAGCAGTTACTCTACTAGCACAGATACGCAGTATTTT.

The rearrangement joins TRBV28 to TRBJ2-7, with a tentative D call TRBD1 (6 bases). The CDR3 consists of 16 residues. Germline V lookup: CDR1 MDHEN, CDR2 SYDVKM. The V and J ends lost 2 bases and 0 bases respectively, with 14 bases between them. CDR3 nucleotides: TGTGCCAGCAGTTTACTGGACAGCTCGAGCTCCTACGAGCAGTACTTC. This translates into CASSLLDSSSSYEQYF.

This chain joins TRBV21-1 and TRBJ2-7; TRBD1, the table's D call, lacks a check against the DNA. TRBV21-1 is classified as a pseudogene. This CDR3 contains 17 residues. The DNA of the CDR3 is TGTGCCAGCAGCCAACAGGGCAGGGACAGGGATTCGTACGAGCAGTACTTC. Encoded protein: CASSQQGRDRDSYEQYF.

The chain carries TRBV15 and TRBJ1-2; TRBD1 agrees at 9 bases. Trimming removed 4 bases from V and 5 bases from J; junction bases left unmatched: 8. The CDR3 extends over 15 amino acids. Germline V CDR1 and CDR2: LNHNV, YYDKDF (reference sequence). The DNA of the CDR3 is TGTGCCACCAGCACAACAGGGGGCGCAAATTATGGCTACACCTTC. It translates to CATSTTGGANYGYTF.

The rearrangement links TRBV6-5 to TRBJ1-2, with 10 bases fitting TRBD1. From germline, CDR1 is MNHEY and CDR2 SVGAGI. J was trimmed by 8 bases and V by 2 bases; bases with no gene match: 5. The CDR3 consists of 14 residues. CDR3 sequence reads: CASSYIGTGDGYTF. The CDR3 DNA is TGTGCCAGCAGTTACATCGGGACAGGGGACGGCTACACCTTC.

This clone was recorded once. The V and J genes are TRBV18 and TRBJ1-2; maybe TRBD1 (5 bases). The CDR3 spans 13 residues. CDR1 and CDR2 (germline): KGHSH, LQKENI. V was cut by 6 bases and J by 3 bases, with 11 bases left in between. CDR3 in DNA: TGTGCCAGCTCGCCGACAGAGTACTATGGCTACACCTTC. Protein sequence: CASSPTEYYGYTF.

CDR3 sequence: CASSLEEGKVEKLFF. The DNA for the CDR3 is TGCGCCAGCAGCTTGGAAGAGGGAAAAGTTGAAAAACTGTTTTTT. V is TRBV5-1 and J is TRBJ1-4; unclear D gene. This CDR3 comprises 15 residues. CDR1 is SGHRS, CDR2 YFSETQ, per germline. V was clipped by 0 bases and J by 7 bases, with 13 bases between them.

This chain uses TRBV10-3 with TRBJ1-2, with 9 bases matching TRBD1. V gave up 7 bases and J gave up 8 bases; unmatched junction bases: 8. CDR1 and CDR2 (germline): ENHRY, SYGVKD. This CDR3 has 13 residues. The CDR3 DNA follows: TGTGCCATCACTAGGGGACAGGGCGACGGCTACACCTTC. As protein: CAITRGQGDGYTF.

The J gene is TRBJ2-4, the V gene TRBV30, with 9 nucleotides matching TRBD2. The CDR3 extends over 16 amino acids. Germline V gives CDR1 GTSNPN, CDR2 SVGIG (reference sequence). The V and J ends lost 0 bases and 4 bases, in that order; junction bases with no gene match: 7. The CDR3 coding sequence is TGTGCCTGGAGTGTCCCGGCTAGCGGGGTAAAAAACATTCAGTACTTC. This encodes CAWSVPASGVKNIQYF.

The chain carries TRBV4-2 and TRBJ1-2; D gene unclear. Germline V gene data show CDR1 as LGHNA and CDR2 as YNFKEQ. Trimming removed 4 bases from V and 8 bases from J, with 17 bases in between. CDR3 size: 14 residues. The DNA of the CDR3 is TGTGCCAGCAGCCCTCTTGAGGTGACGGTGGGCTACACCTTC. It yields the protein CASSPLEVTVGYTF.

The CDR3 sequence is CASSLGFPDSYNEQFF. The DNA of the CDR3 is TGTGCCAGCAGCTTGGGCTTCCCAGATTCCTACAATGAGCAGTTCTTC. The J gene is TRBJ2-1, the V gene TRBV13; D is ambiguous. V dropped 3 bases and J dropped 1 base, with 13 bases sitting between them. This CDR3 comprises 16 residues. Germline lookup yields CDR1 PRHDT and CDR2 FYEKMQ (reference sequence). The full variable domain, rest sourced from reference TRBV13 and TRBJ2-1, is AAGVIQSPRHLIKEKRETATLKCYPIPRHDTVYWYQQGPGQDPQFLISFYEKMQSDKGSIPDRFSAQQFSDYHSELNMSSLELGDSALYFCASSLGFPDSYNEQFFGPGTRLTVL.

The chain carries TRBV28 and TRBJ2-1; 9 nucleotides match TRBD2. The length of the CDR3 is 11 residues. CDR1 is MDHEN and CDR2 is SYDVKM in the germline V gene. V was clipped by 7 bases and J by 13 bases; unmatched bases: 5. The CDR3 reads CASISGTSQFF. The CDR3 DNA is TGTGCCAGCATTAGTGGGACTAGCCAGTTCTTC. Using reference TRBV28 and TRBJ2-1 for the parts outside the CDR3, the full variable domain is DVKVTQSSRYLVKRTGEKVFLECVQDMDHENMFWYRQDPGLGLRLIYFSYDVKMKEKGDIPEGYSVSREKKERFSLILESASTNQTSMYLCASISGTSQFFGPGTRLTVL.

This chain uses TRBV12-2 with TRBJ1-4; the table gives TRBD1 as D, unverified against the DNA. TRBV12-2 is assigned pseudogene status. The CDR3 has 18 residues. CDR3 in amino acids: CASRLRAQYQGAHEKLFF. The CDR3 DNA sequence: TGTGCAAGTCGCCTAAGGGCCCAATACCAGGGGGCGCATGAAAAACTGTTTTTT.

The chain recombines TRBV7-9 with TRBJ1-1; 8 nucleotides align to TRBD1. The trim removed 4 bases at V and 2 bases at J, leaving 9 bases unmatched. The CDR3 loop spans 16 amino acids. Germline CDR1 SEHNR, CDR2 FQNEAQ (reference sequence). Written as DNA, the CDR3 is TGTGCCAGCAGCTCGCGTTGGACAGGGCTCAACACTGAAGCTTTCTTT. Translation: CASSSRWTGLNTEAFF.

CDR3 in DNA: TGCGCCAGCAGCCAAGTTGAGGCGGGGAAGGGTCTCGAGCAGTACTTC. It is translated as CASSQVEAGKGLEQYF. J is TRBJ2-7 and V is TRBV4-1; possible D gene TRBD2, 6 bases. V gave up 1 base and J gave up 6 bases, with 19 bases separating them. Germline V CDR1 and CDR2: MGHRA, YSYEKL. The CDR3 loop spans 16 amino acids.

In nucleotides, the CDR3 is TGTGCCAGCAGCGGCAGAGGGTCCTACAATGAGCAGTTCTTC. It encodes CASSGRGSYNEQFF. V gene TRBV9 combines with J gene TRBJ2-1; weak D call: TRBD2 (5 bases). The CDR3 is made up of 14 amino acids. Germline V gives CDR1 SGDLS, CDR2 YYNGEE. Trimming took 3 bases from V and 1 from J, leaving 8 bases between them. Supplemented by reference TRBV9 and TRBJ2-1, the full variable domain reads DSGVTQTPKHLITATGQRVTLRCSPRSGDLSVYWYQQSLDQGLQFLIQYYNGEERAKGNILERFSAQQFPDLHSELNLSSLELGDSALYFCASSGRGSYNEQFFGPGTRLTVL.

The rearrangement links TRBV7-9 to TRBJ2-5, with 13 nucleotides matching TRBD2. Germline lookup yields CDR1 SEHNR and CDR2 FQNEAQ (reference sequence). The CDR3 is 15 amino acids. V shed 5 bases and J 6 bases; nucleotides not matched to a gene: 6. CDR3 in amino acids: CASSRLAGGSQTQYF. Here the CDR3 DNA reads TGTGCCAGCAGCCGACTAGCGGGGGGTTCCCAGACCCAGTACTTC.